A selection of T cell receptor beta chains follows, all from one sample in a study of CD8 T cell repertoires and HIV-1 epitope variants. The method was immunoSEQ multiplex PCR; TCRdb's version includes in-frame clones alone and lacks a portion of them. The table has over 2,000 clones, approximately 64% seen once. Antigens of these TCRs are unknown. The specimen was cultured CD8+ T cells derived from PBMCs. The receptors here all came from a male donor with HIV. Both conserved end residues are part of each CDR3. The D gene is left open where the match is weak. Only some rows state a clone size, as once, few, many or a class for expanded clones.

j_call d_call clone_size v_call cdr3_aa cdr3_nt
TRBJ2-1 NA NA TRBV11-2 CASSPTGNEQFF TGTGCCAGCAGCCCGACGGGGAATGAGCAGTTCTTC
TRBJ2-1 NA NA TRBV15 CATSRESRGQYNEQFF TGTGCCACCAGCAGAGAGTCACGGGGACAATACAATGAGCAGTTCTTC
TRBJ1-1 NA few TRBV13 CASSFQGDTEAFF TGTGCCAGCAGCTTCCAAGGGGACACTGAAGCTTTCTTT
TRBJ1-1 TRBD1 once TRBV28 CASGGTTEAFF TGTGCCTCAGGGGGCACCACTGAAGCTTTCTTT
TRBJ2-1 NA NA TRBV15 CATSRDKGGFSERYNEQFF TGTGCCACCAGCAGAGATAAGGGGGGGTTTAGCGAGAGATACAATGAGCAGTTCTTC
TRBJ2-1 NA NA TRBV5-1 CASSWVPFDYNEQFF TGCGCCAGCAGTTGGGTCCCTTTCGACTACAATGAGCAGTTCTTC
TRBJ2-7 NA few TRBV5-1 CASSPWDGYEQYF TGCGCCAGCAGCCCATGGGACGGCTACGAGCAGTACTTC
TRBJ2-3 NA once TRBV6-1 CASSEVTARAITDTQYF TGTGCCAGCAGTGAAGTCACAGCCAGGGCGATCACAGATACGCAGTATTTT
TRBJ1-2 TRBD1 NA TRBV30 CAWTSANRGANYGYTF TGTGCCTGGACGTCTGCTAACAGGGGAGCTAACTATGGCTACACCTTC
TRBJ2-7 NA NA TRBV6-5 CASSPPEKASYEQYF TGTGCCAGCAGTCCCCCCGAGAAGGCCTCCTACGAGCAGTACTTC
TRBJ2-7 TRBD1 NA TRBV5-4 CASSLADRVNEQYF TGTGCCAGCAGCTTGGCGGACAGGGTGAACGAGCAGTACTTC
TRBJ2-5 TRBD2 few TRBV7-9 CASSGGVSGAFQETQYF TGTGCCAGCAGCGGAGGGGTTAGCGGGGCCTTCCAAGAGACCCAGTACTTC
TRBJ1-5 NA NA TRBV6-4 CASSAAPGQPQHF TGTGCCAGCAGTGCGGCCCCGGGCCAGCCCCAGCATTTT
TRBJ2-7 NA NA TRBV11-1 CASSSGGRDGYEQYF TGTGCCAGCAGCTCTGGAGGCCGGGACGGCTACGAGCAGTACTTC
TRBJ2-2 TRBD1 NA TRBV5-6 CASSPGQGSNTGELFF TGTGCCAGCAGCCCCGGACAGGGTTCGAACACCGGGGAGCTGTTTTTT
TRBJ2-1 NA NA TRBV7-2 CASSLGHPSSVYNEQFF TGTGCCAGCAGCTTAGGACATCCGAGTTCGGTTTACAATGAGCAGTTCTTC
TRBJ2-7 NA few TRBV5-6 CASSHTVGQLTYEQYF TGTGCCAGCAGCCACACAGTGGGGCAGTTAACCTACGAGCAGTACTTC
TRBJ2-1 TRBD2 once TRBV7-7 CASSLRTSTNEQFF TGTGCTAGCAGCTTGCGGACTAGTACGAATGAGCAGTTCTTC
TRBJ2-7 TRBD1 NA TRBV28 CASSITGGFYEQYF TGTGCCAGCTCCATCACAGGGGGTTTCTACGAGCAGTACTTC
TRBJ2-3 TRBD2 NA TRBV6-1 CASSVQRGLGDTQYF TGTGCCAGCAGTGTGCAGCGGGGCCTCGGGGATACGCAGTATTTT
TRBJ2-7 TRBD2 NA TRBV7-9 CASSSPGLEAYEQYF TGTGCCAGCAGCTCACCGGGACTAGAGGCGTACGAGCAGTACTTC
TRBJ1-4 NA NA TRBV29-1 CAAPVGEKLFF TGCGCAGCCCCCGTCGGTGAAAAACTGTTTTTT
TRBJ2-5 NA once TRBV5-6 CASSLAVEAAGEETQYF TGTGCCAGCAGCTTGGCCGTCGAGGCTGCAGGGGAAGAGACCCAGTACTTC
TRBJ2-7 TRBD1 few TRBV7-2 CASSLAGDRGSYEQYF TGTGCCAGCAGCTTAGCTGGGGACAGGGGCTCGTACGAGCAGTACTTC
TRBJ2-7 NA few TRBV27 CASSLSVGTYSYEQYF TGTGCCAGCAGTTTATCGGTTGGGACGTACTCCTACGAGCAGTACTTC
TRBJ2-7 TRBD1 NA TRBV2 CASSEGTGTYEQYF TGTGCCAGCAGTGAAGGGACAGGGACCTACGAGCAGTACTTC
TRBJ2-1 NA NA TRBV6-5 CASSSRDSDEQFF TGTGCCAGCAGTTCCCGGGACTCGGATGAGCAGTTCTTC
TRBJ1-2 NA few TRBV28 CASSLLEGDYGYTF TGTGCCAGCAGTTTATTGGAGGGAGACTATGGCTACACCTTC
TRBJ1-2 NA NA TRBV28 CASSIRERSYTF TGTGCCAGCAGCATTCGGGAGAGGAGCTACACCTTC
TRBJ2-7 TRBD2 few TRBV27 CASSPISTSGSSYEQYF TGTGCCAGCAGCCCCATCTCTACTAGCGGGAGCTCCTACGAGCAGTACTTC
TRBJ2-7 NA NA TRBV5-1 CASRAAASYEQYF TGCGCCAGCAGAGCTGCAGCCTCCTACGAGCAGTACTTC
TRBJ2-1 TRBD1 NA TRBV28 CASRGEGGITYNEQFF TGTGCCAGCAGGGGGGAAGGGGGCATCACCTACAATGAGCAGTTCTTC
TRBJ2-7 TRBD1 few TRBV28 CASSSDRADEQYF TGTGCCAGCAGTTCAGACAGGGCAGACGAGCAGTACTTC
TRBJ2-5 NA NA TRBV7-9 CASSYPGTKGGETQYF TGTGCCAGCAGCTACCCCGGGACAAAAGGGGGAGAGACCCAGTACTTC
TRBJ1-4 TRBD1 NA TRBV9 CASSDTKGQGGEKLFF TGTGCCAGCAGCGACACGAAGGGACAGGGGGGCGAAAAACTGTTTTTT
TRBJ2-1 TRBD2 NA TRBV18 CASSPRLTGTITYNEQFF TGTGCCAGCTCACCACGTTTAACCGGGACTATAACTTACAATGAGCAGTTCTTC
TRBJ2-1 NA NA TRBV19 CASSRGERSSYNEQFF TGTGCCAGTAGTAGAGGGGAACGGAGCTCCTACAATGAGCAGTTCTTC
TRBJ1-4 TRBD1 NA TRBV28 CASKTGTGATNEKLFF TGTGCCAGCAAAACCGGGACAGGGGCAACTAATGAAAAACTGTTTTTT
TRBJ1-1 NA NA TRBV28 CASSFQGQKDTEAFF TGTGCCAGCAGTTTTCAGGGGCAGAAGGACACTGAAGCTTTCTTT
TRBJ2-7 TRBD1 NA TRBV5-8 CASSLGDSDSYEQYF TGTGCCAGCAGCTTGGGGGACAGTGACTCCTACGAGCAGTACTTC
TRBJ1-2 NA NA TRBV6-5 CASSLHDRDGYTF TGTGCCAGCAGTTTACACGATCGGGATGGCTACACCTTC
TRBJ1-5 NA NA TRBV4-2 CASSQEGDSNQPQHF TGTGCCAGCAGCCAAGAGGGGGATAGCAATCAGCCCCAGCATTTT
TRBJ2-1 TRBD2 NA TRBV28 CASSSGLAVNEQFF TGTGCCAGCAGTTCCGGACTAGCGGTCAATGAGCAGTTCTTC
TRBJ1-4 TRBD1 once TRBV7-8 CASSTTGKEKLFF TGTGCCAGCAGCACGACAGGGAAGGAAAAACTGTTTTTT
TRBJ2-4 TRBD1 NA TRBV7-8 CASSIRQGLAKNIQYF TGTGCCAGCAGCATCAGACAGGGGCTAGCCAAAAACATTCAGTACTTC
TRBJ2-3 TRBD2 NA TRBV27 CASRPTTSGRASTDTQYF TGTGCCAGCAGACCCACGACTAGCGGGAGGGCTAGCACAGATACGCAGTATTTT
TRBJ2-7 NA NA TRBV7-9 CASSLVGAAYEQYF TGTGCCAGCAGCTTAGTCGGGGCCGCCTACGAGCAGTACTTC
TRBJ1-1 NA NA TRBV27 CASSLGPNTEAFF TGTGCCAGCAGTTTAGGGCCGAACACTGAAGCTTTCTTT
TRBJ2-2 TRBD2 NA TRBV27 CASSDKAGGTGELFF TGTGCCAGCAGCGACAAAGCGGGGGGAACCGGGGAGCTGTTTTTT
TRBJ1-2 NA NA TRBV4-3 CASSRLPAQGLSYTF TGCGCCAGCAGCCGACTACCGGCCCAGGGACTAAGCTACACCTTC
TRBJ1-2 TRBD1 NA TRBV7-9 CASSSFGTGGDGYTF TGTGCCAGCAGCTCATTCGGAACAGGGGGCGATGGCTACACCTTC
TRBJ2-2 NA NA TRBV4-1 CASSLEGTNTGELFF TGCGCCAGCAGCCTTGAGGGGACAAACACCGGGGAGCTGTTTTTT
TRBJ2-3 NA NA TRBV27 CASTRDALVDTQYF TGTGCCAGCACCCGGGACGCCCTGGTAGATACGCAGTATTTT